The 28 T cell receptor beta chains in this list originate from one sample, sequenced in a study of cytomegalovirus exposure and HLA in healthy donors. Researchers ran the PCR with 60 Vbeta and 13 Jbeta primers. Clones were sequenced by immunoSEQ multiplex PCR, and TCRdb holds only the in-frame ones, with some missing. The table lists roughly 150,000 clones, about two thirds of them singletons. The material sequenced was PBMCs. The receptors derive from a man aged 25 to 45 in good health and CMV-seropositive.

This clone was detected a few times. The chain links TRBV6-5 to TRBJ1-1; 12 bases are shared with TRBD1. The germline V gene has CDR1 MNHEY and CDR2 SVGAGI. V lost 0 bases and J lost 3; bases outside the gene matches: 2. CDR3 length: 16 residues. CDR3 coding DNA: TGTGCCAGCAGTTACTCGGGACAGGGGGCATACACTGAAGCTTTCTTT. This gives the protein CASSYSGQGAYTEAFF.

The chain carries TRBV12-2 and TRBJ2-1; the D segment call TRBD2 is taken from the table without a DNA check. TRBV12-2 is marked as a pseudogene. This CDR3 spans 18 amino acids. The DNA for the CDR3 is TGTGCAAGTCGCTTATGCATAGCGGGAGGATTCACCTACAATGAGCAGTTCTTC. Its translation: CASRLCIAGGFTYNEQFF.

This chain uses TRBV7-2 with TRBJ2-3; 9 positions match TRBD1. Germline V lookup: CDR1 SGHTA, CDR2 FQGNSA. The CDR3 contains 16 residues. After removal of 5 bases from V and 8 bases from J, the junction contained 14 bases not matched to a gene. DNA for the CDR3: TGTGCCAGCAGCACCCCCCGGGACAGGGTCTTCGGTACGCAGTATTTT. Amino acids: CASSTPRDRVFGTQYF.

The chain couples TRBV6-6 to TRBJ2-7, with 7 bases identical to TRBD2. From germline, CDR1 is MNHNY and CDR2 SVGAGI (reference sequence). V trimming: 0 bases; J trimming: 6 bases; junction bases outside the gene matches: 2. The CDR3 length is 13 residues. DNA of the CDR3: TGTGCCAGCAGTTACTCCACTAGCGTCGAGCAGTACTTC. It codes for CASSYSTSVEQYF.

This clone was picked up one time. A junction boundary mismatches the germline segment, possibly from a read error. The chain combines TRBV5-1 with TRBJ2-2; TRBD2 matches 9 bases. This CDR3 has 16 residues. Germline V gene data show CDR1 as SGHRS and CDR2 as YFSETQ. Here the CDR3 reads CASCLTSGSNTGELFF. The CDR3 DNA follows: TGCGCCAGCTGCTTGACTAGCGGTTCAAACACCGGGGAGCTGTTTTTT. The variable domain in full, completed from reference TRBV5-1 and TRBJ2-2, reads KAGVTQTPRYLIKTRGQQVTLSCSPISGHRSVSWYQQTPGQGLQFLFEYFSETQRNKGNFPGRFSGRQFSNSRSEMNVSTLELGDSALYLCASCLTSGSNTGELFFGEGSRLTVL.

This clone was picked up one time. The CDR3 loop is CASSLSEGGTQYF. CDR3 nucleotide sequence: TGTGCCAGCAGCTTAAGCGAGGGTGGGACCCAGTACTTC. V and J are TRBV7-3 and TRBJ2-5; D may be TRBD2 (5 bases). V lost 1 base and J 7 bases, leaving 10 bases between the germline ends. The CDR3 runs 13 residues. The germline V gene encodes CDR1 SGHTA and CDR2 FQGTGA.

This rearrangement joins TRBV15 to TRBJ2-3; the match to TRBD2 covers 10 bases. Germline V CDR1 and CDR2: LNHNV, YYDKDF (reference sequence). CDR3 size: 16 residues. Trimming removed 2 bases from V and 3 bases from J; junction bases left unmatched: 5. CDR3 DNA sequence: TGTGCCACCAGCAGACCGCTAGCGGGAGATACAGATACGCAGTATTTT. It translates to CATSRPLAGDTDTQYF.

A note on this clone: A junction boundary mismatches the germline segment, possibly from a read error. The CDR3 DNA sequence: TGTTCCAGCAGCTTAGGATCCCCGAGCTCCTACAATGAGCAGTTCTTC. Translating it yields CSSSLGSPSSYNEQFF. The J gene is TRBJ2-1, the V gene TRBV7-9; unclear D gene. Germline loops: CDR1 SEHNR, CDR2 FQNEAQ (reference sequence). There are 16 residues in the CDR3.

The rearrangement joins TRBV10-3 to TRBJ2-7; 10 bases are a match to TRBD2. After removal of 0 bases from V and 5 bases from J, the junction contained 10 bases not matched to a gene. The length of the CDR3 is 17 residues. Germline-derived CDR1 and CDR2 are ENHRY and SYGVKD. CDR3 bases: TGTGCCATCAGTGAGTCGAGTTGGACTAGCGGAGGGAACGAGCAGTACTTC. It yields the protein CAISESSWTSGGNEQYF.

Notes on this clone: The junction departs from germline at one end; a sequencing error may be responsible. The V call is TRBV30, the J call TRBJ1-1; no reliable D call. The CDR3 loop spans 13 amino acids. Per the germline V gene, CDR1 is GTSNPN and CDR2 is SVGIG (reference sequence). In DNA form, the CDR3 reads TGTGCCTACGAGGCTCAGACTAACACTGCAGCTTTCTTT. Protein sequence: CAYEAQTNTAAFF.

The V gene is TRBV7-9, the J gene TRBJ2-3, with 9 nucleotides matching TRBD2. The germline gives CDR1 SEHNR, CDR2 FQNEAQ (reference sequence). Trimming removed 3 bases from V and 5 bases from J; junction bases left unmatched: 15. This CDR3 region has 18 residues. The CDR3 is CASSFLLWAAGGQDTQYF. CDR3 DNA: TGTGCCAGCAGCTTCCTCCTATGGGCGGCGGGAGGGCAAGATACGCAGTATTTT.

This chain connects TRBV10-1 to TRBJ2-1, with 10 nucleotides matching TRBD1. J lost 2 bases, V lost 1 base, and 8 bases had no gene match. The CDR3 runs 18 residues. Germline CDR1 is WNHNN and CDR2 is SYGVQD (reference sequence). The CDR3 reads CASSEWTPGTGAYNEQFF. The DNA for the CDR3 is TGCGCCAGCAGTGAGTGGACCCCCGGGACAGGGGCCTACAATGAGCAGTTCTTC.

The chain couples TRBV7-3 to TRBJ2-5, with D perhaps matching TRBD1 (7 bases). CDR3 length: 15 amino acids. The germline V gene encodes CDR1 SGHTA and CDR2 FQGTGA. V lost 3 bases, J lost 6 bases, and 17 bases lay in between. CDR3: CASSFFPGGSQTQYF. The CDR3 coding sequence is TGTGCCAGCAGCTTTTTCCCAGGGGGGTCACAGACCCAGTACTTC.

V gene TRBV7-9 combines with J gene TRBJ1-1, with 7 bases matching TRBD1. The J segment lost 1 base and the V segment lost 2 bases, leaving 4 bases of the junction unmatched. CDR1 and CDR2 (germline): SEHNR, FQNEAQ (reference sequence). The CDR3 length is 15 residues. CDR3 residues: CASSLSGQKNTEAFF. The CDR3 DNA sequence: TGTGCCAGCAGCTTATCGGGACAGAAGAACACTGAAGCTTTCTTT.

The CDR3 sequence: CASSLRSGANVLTF. The DNA of the CDR3 is TGTGCCAGCAGTCTTAGATCTGGGGCCAACGTCCTGACTTTC. The J gene is TRBJ2-6, the V gene TRBV27; no clear D gene. The V and J ends lost 5 bases and 1 base respectively, with 6 bases between them. CDR3 length: 14 residues. The germline V gene encodes CDR1 MNHEY and CDR2 SMNVEV (reference sequence).

This rearrangement joins TRBV6-5 to TRBJ2-7; 8 nucleotides match TRBD2. The CDR3 totals 13 residues. The germline CDR1 and CDR2 sequences are MNHEY and SVGAGI. Unmatched junction bases numbered 6, after V lost 6 bases and J lost 5 bases. The CDR3 here is CASRAGVGDEQYF. DNA for the CDR3: TGTGCCAGCAGAGCGGGGGTTGGCGACGAGCAGTACTTC.

The genes are TRBV5-1 and TRBJ1-1, with D possibly matching TRBD1 (5 bases). This CDR3 spans 14 amino acids. Germline V gene sequence: CDR1 SGHRS, CDR2 YFSETQ. The V and J ends lost 6 bases and 2 bases respectively, with 14 bases between them. Here the CDR3 reads CASTYADSNTEAFF. The CDR3 nucleotides are TGCGCCAGCACCTACGCCGACAGCAACACTGAAGCTTTCTTT.

The chain links TRBV11-2 to TRBJ2-2; maybe TRBD2 (5 bases). CDR1 and CDR2 from the germline V gene are SGHAT and FQNNGV. The CDR3 runs 12 residues. Trimming cost V 4 bases and J 9 bases, with 9 bases left between them. CDR3 amino acids: CASSYEGRELFF. DNA for the CDR3: TGTGCCAGCAGCTATGAGGGTCGGGAGCTGTTTTTT.

This clone was observed a handful of times. This sequence joins TRBV6-1 and TRBJ2-7, with 8 bases that match TRBD2. Germline assignment: CDR1 MNHNS and CDR2 SASEGT. Trimming took 9 bases from V and 6 from J; bases not matched to a gene: 10. The CDR3 is 13 residues long. The CDR3 region has the DNA TGTGCCAGTCAACCGGGAGGGCCTGGCGAGCAGTACTTC. Translated: CASQPGGPGEQYF.

The rearrangement uses TRBV5-1 and TRBJ2-7; D may be TRBD1 (6 bases). The V end lost 0 bases, the J end lost 3 bases, and 10 bases lay between the germline ends. This CDR3 contains 14 residues. The germline V gene has CDR1 SGHRS and CDR2 YFSETQ. CDR3 bases: TGCGCCAGCAGCTTGGGACAGGACAACTACGAGCAGTACTTC. Translating gives CASSLGQDNYEQYF.

In this sample, this clone turned up a few times. The chain is built from TRBV5-1 and TRBJ2-7; D is perhaps TRBD2 (7 bases). In germline, CDR1 is SGHRS, CDR2 YFSETQ. The CDR3 sequence is 16 residues long. V was trimmed by 0 bases and J by 7 bases, leaving 20 bases between them. This CDR3 is CASSLDGGGGFWEQYF. The CDR3 DNA reads as TGCGCCAGCAGCTTGGATGGGGGGGGCGGTTTTTGGGAGCAGTACTTC.

The V call is TRBV10-3, the J call TRBJ2-3, with TRBD2 identical over 12 bases. The length of the CDR3 is 16 residues. Per the germline V gene, CDR1 is ENHRY and CDR2 is SYGVKD. After removal of 6 bases from V and 5 bases from J, the junction contained 9 bases not matched to a gene. CDR3: CAIRQTSGSWGDTQYF. CDR3 nucleotides: TGTGCCATCAGACAGACTAGCGGGAGTTGGGGAGATACGCAGTATTTT.

V is TRBV27 and J is TRBJ2-1; D possibly corresponds to TRBD2 (6 bases). Germline V gene data show CDR1 as MNHEY and CDR2 as SMNVEV (reference sequence). The V end was cut by 7 bases, the J end by 6 bases, with 13 bases between. CDR3 length: 13 amino acids. The CDR3 protein is CASKLGLTNEQFF. The CDR3 coding sequence is TGTGCCAGCAAACTGGGACTTACCAATGAGCAGTTCTTC.

The V gene is TRBV23-1, the J gene TRBJ1-2; 7 bases map to TRBD1. TRBV23-1 is assigned to the ORF class and has an uncertain function. V lost 4 bases, J lost 5 bases, and 7 bases stayed unmatched. This CDR3 is 14 amino acids long. CDR3 sequence: CASSRQGPYYGYTF. In DNA form, the CDR3 reads TGCGCCAGCAGTCGACAGGGCCCATATTATGGCTACACCTTC.

V gene TRBV27 combines with J gene TRBJ2-3, with 10 bases fitting TRBD2. Germline V gene sequence: CDR1 MNHEY, CDR2 SMNVEV (reference sequence). Trimming removed 3 bases from V and 4 bases from J; junction bases left unmatched: 13. The CDR3 extends over 18 amino acids. The CDR3 sequence is CASSLDASGSHGPDTQYF. As DNA, the CDR3 is TGTGCCAGCAGTTTGGATGCTAGCGGGAGTCACGGCCCAGATACGCAGTATTTT.

The CDR3 nucleotides read TGTGCCAGCAGCTTAGCATCTAGCCCTTCCTACGAGCAGTACTTC. Translated, it gives CASSLASSPSYEQYF. The genes are TRBV7-8 and TRBJ2-5; tentatively, D is TRBD2 (5 bases). Gene TRBJ2-7 matches the end of the DNA better, so the J call may be wrong. The CDR3 loop spans 15 amino acids. Germline V gives CDR1 SGHVS, CDR2 FQNEAQ.

The CDR3 spells CASSDVAGGSYNEQFF. CDR3 bases: TGTGCCAGCAGTGATGTAGCGGGAGGGTCCTACAATGAGCAGTTCTTC. J is TRBJ2-1 and V is TRBV6-4, with 11 nucleotides matching TRBD2. The CDR3 runs to 16 residues. Trimming removed 3 bases from V and 1 base from J; junction bases left unmatched: 2. From germline, CDR1 is MRHNA and CDR2 SNTAGT.

The V gene is TRBV7-2, the J gene TRBJ2-7; maybe TRBD1 (5 bases). The CDR3 has 14 amino acids. Germline V gene lookup returns CDR1 SGHTA and CDR2 FQGNSA. The V and J ends lost 3 bases and 2 bases respectively, with 11 bases between them. The CDR3 is CASSFTSQAYEQYF. The CDR3, as DNA: TGTGCCAGCAGCTTTACGTCACAGGCCTACGAGCAGTACTTC.